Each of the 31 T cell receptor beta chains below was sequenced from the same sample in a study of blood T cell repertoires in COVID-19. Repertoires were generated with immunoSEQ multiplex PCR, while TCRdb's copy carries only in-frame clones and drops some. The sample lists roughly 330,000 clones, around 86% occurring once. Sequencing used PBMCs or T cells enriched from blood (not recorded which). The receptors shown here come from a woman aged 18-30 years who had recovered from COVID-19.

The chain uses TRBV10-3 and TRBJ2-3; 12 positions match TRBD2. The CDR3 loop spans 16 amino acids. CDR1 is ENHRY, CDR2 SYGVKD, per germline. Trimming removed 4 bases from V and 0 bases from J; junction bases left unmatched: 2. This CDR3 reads CAISGLAGESTDTQYF. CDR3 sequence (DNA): TGTGCCATCAGTGGACTAGCGGGAGAGAGCACAGATACGCAGTATTTT.

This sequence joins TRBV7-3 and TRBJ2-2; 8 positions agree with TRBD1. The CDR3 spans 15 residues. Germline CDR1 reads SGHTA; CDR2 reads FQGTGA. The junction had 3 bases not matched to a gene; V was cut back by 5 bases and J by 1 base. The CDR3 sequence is CASSRQGLNTGELFF. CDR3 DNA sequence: TGTGCCAGCAGCCGACAGGGGTTGAACACCGGGGAGCTGTTTTTT.

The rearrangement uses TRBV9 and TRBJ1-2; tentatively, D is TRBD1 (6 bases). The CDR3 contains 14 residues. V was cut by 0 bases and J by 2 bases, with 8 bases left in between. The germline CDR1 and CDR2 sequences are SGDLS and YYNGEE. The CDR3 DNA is TGTGCCAGCAGCGTAGGAGACAGGAACTATGGCTACACCTTC. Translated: CASSVGDRNYGYTF.

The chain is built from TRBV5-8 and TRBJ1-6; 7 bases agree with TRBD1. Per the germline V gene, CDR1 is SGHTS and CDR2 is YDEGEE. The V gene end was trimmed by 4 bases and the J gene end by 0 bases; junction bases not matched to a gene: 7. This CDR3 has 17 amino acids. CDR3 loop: CASSRQGITSYNSPLHF. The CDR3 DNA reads TGTGCCAGCAGCAGACAGGGCATTACCTCCTATAATTCACCCCTCCACTTT.

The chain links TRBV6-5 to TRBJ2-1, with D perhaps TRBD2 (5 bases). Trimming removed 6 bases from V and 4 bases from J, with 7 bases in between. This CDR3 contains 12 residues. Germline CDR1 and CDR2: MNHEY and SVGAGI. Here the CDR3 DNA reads TGTGCCAGCAGCTCGGGGTACAATGAGCAGTTCTTC. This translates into CASSSGYNEQFF.

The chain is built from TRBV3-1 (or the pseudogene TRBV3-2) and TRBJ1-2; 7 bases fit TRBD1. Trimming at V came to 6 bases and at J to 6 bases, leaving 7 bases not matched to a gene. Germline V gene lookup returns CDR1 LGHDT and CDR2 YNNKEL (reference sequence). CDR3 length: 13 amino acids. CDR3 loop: CASRPGGVNGYTF. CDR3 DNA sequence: TGTGCCAGCAGACCAGGGGGTGTAAATGGCTACACCTTC.

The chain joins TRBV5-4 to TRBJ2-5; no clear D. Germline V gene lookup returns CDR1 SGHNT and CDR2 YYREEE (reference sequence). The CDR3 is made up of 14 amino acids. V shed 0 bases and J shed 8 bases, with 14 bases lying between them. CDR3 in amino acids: CASSLAGGPETQYF. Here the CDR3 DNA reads TGTGCCAGCAGCTTGGCAGGTGGCCCCGAAACCCAGTACTTC. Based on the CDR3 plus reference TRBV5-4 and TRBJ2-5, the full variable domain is ETGVTQSPTHLIKTRGQQVTLRCSSQSGHNTVSWYQQALGQGPQFIFQYYREEENGRGNFPPRFSGLQFPNYSSELNVNALELDDSALYLCASSLAGGPETQYFGPGTRLLVL.

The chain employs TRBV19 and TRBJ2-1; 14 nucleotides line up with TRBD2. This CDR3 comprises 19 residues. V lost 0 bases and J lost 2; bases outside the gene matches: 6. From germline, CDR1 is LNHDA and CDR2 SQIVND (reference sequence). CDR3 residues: CASSIEGTSGGGTYNEQFF. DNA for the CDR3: TGTGCCAGTAGTATAGAGGGGACTAGCGGGGGTGGGACCTACAATGAGCAGTTCTTC.

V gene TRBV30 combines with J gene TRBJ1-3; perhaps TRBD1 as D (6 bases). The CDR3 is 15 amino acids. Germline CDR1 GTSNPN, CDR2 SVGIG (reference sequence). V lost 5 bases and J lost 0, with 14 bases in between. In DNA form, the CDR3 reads TGTGCCTGGCAGGCAGGGGCCTTCTCTGGAAACACCATATATTTT. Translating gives CAWQAGAFSGNTIYF.

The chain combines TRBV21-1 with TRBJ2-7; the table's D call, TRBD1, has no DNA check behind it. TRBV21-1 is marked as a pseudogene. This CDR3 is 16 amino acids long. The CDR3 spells CASAREGDRGSYEQYF. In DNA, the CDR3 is TGTGCCAGCGCACGTGAGGGGGACAGGGGCTCCTACGAGCAGTACTTC.

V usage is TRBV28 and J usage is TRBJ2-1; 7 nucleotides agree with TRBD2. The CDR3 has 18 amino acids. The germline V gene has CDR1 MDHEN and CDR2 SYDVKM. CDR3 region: CRRRRGGSTREMYNEQFF. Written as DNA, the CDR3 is TGTAGGAGACGTAGGGGTGGTTCGACGCGGGAGATGTACAATGAGCAGTTCTTC. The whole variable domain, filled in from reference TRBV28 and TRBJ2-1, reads DVKVTQSSRYLVKRTGEKVFLECVQDMDHENMFWYRQDPGLGLRLIYFSYDVKMKEKGDIPEGYSVSREKKERFSLILESASTNQTSMYLCRRRRGGSTREMYNEQFFGPGTRLTVL.

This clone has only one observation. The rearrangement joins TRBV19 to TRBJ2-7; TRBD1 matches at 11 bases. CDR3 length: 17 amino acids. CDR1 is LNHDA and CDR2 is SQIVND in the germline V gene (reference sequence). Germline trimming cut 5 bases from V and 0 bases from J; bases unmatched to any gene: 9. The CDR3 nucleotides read TGTGCCAGTAGTTACCGGACGGGACAGGGGGTCTCCTACGAGCAGTACTTC. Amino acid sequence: CASSYRTGQGVSYEQYF.

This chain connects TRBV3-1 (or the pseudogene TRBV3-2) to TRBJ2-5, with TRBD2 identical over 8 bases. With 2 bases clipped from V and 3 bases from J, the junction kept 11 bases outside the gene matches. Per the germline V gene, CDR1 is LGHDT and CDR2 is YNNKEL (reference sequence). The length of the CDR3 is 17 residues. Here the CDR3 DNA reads TGTGCCAGCAGCCAAATCCTAGCGGGTTGGCGTAAAGAGACCCAGTACTTC. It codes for CASSQILAGWRKETQYF.

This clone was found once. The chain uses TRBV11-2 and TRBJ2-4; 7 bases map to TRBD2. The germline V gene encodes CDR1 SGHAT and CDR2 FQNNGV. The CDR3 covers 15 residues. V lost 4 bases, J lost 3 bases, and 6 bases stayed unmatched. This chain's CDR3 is CASSWGTGGKNIQYF. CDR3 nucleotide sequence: TGTGCCAGCAGCTGGGGAACGGGAGGCAAAAACATTCAGTACTTC.

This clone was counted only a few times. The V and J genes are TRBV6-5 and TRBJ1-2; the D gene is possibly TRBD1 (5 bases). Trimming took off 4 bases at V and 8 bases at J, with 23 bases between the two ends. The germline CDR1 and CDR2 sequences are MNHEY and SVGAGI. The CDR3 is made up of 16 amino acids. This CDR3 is CASSSVYSTPSGGYTF. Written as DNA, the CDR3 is TGTGCCAGCAGTTCGGTTTATTCGACCCCTTCAGGGGGCTACACCTTC.

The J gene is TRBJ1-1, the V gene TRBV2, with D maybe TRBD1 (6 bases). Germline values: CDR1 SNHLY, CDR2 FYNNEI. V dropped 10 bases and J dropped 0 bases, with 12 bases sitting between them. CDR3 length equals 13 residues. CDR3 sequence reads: CATQTGLNTEAFF. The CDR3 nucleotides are TGTGCCACGCAGACAGGCTTGAACACTGAAGCTTTCTTT.

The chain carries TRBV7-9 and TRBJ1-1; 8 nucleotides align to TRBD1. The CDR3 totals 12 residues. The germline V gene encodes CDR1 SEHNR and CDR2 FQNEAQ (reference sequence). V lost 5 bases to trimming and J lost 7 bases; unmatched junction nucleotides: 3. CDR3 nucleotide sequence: TGTGCCAGCAGCCGGACAGGGTATGAAGCTTTCTTT. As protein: CASSRTGYEAFF.

The CDR3 here is CATNEGRTRNTEAFF. CDR3 nucleotides: TGTGCCACCAATGAGGGCAGAACCAGGAACACTGAAGCTTTCTTT. The chain couples TRBV24-1 to TRBJ1-1; no firm D call. The CDR3 loop spans 15 amino acids. Between the trimmed V and J ends, which lost 8 bases and 1 base, there was a span of 16 bases. Germline CDR1 is KGHDR and CDR2 is SFDVKD.

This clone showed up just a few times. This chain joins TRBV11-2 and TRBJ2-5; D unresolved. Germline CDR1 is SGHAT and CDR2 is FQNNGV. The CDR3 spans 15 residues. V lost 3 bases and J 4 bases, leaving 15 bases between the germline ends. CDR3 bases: TGTGCCAGCAGCTTTTCAACGACTGAGCGAGAGACCCAGTACTTC. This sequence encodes CASSFSTTERETQYF. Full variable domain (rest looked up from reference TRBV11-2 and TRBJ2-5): EAGVAQSPRYKIIEKRQSVAFWCNPISGHATLYWYQQILGQGPKLLIQFQNNGVVDDSQLPKDRFSAERLKGVDSTLKIQPAKLEDSAVYLCASSFSTTERETQYFGPGTRLLVL.

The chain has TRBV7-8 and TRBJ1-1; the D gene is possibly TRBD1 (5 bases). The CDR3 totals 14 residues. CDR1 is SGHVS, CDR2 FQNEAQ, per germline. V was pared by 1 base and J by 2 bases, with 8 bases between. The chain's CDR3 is CASSLGQPNTEAFF. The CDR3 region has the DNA TGTGCCAGCAGCTTAGGACAGCCCAACACTGAAGCTTTCTTT.

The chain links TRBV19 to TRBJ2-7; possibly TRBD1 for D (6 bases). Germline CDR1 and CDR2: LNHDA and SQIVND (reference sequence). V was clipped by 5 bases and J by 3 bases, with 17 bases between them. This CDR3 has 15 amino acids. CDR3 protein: CASSPTGDTFYEQYF. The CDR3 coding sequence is TGTGCCAGTAGTCCGACCGGGGACACGTTCTACGAGCAGTACTTC.

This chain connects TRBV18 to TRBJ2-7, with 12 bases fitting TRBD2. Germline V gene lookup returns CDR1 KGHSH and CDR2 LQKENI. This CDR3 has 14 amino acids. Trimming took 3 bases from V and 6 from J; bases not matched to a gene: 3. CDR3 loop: CASSPRLAGAEQYF. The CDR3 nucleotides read TGTGCCAGCTCACCGCGACTAGCGGGAGCCGAGCAGTACTTC. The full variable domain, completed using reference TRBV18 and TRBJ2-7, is NAGVMQNPRHLVRRRGQEARLRCSPMKGHSHVYWYRQLPEEGLKFMVYLQKENIIDESGMPKERFSAEFPKEGPSILRIQQVVRGDSAAYFCASSPRLAGAEQYFGPGTRLTVT.

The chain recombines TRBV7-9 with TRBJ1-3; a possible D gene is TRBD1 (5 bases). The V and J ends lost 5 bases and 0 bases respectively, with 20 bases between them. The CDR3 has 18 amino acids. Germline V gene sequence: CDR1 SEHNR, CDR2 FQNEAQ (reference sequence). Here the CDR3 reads CASSNSPLDSSSGNTIYF. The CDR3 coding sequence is TGTGCCAGCAGCAACTCTCCCCTTGACAGCTCCTCTGGAAACACCATATATTTT.

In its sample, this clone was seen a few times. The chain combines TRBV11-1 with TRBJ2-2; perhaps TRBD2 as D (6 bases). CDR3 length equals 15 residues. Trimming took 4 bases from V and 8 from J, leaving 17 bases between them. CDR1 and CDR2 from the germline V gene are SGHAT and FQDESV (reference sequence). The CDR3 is CASSSGDITPGELFF. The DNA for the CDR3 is TGTGCCAGCAGCTCGGGGGATATAACACCGGGGGAGCTGTTTTTT.

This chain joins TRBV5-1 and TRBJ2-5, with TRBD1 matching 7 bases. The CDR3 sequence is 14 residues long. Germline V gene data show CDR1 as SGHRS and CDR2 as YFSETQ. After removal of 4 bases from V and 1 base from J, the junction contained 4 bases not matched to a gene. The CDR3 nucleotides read TGCGCCAGCAGCCGGGGACAGCTCCAAGAGACCCAGTACTTC. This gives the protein CASSRGQLQETQYF. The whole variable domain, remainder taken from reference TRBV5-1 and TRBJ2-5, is KAGVTQTPRYLIKTRGQQVTLSCSPISGHRSVSWYQQTPGQGLQFLFEYFSETQRNKGNFPGRFSGRQFSNSRSEMNVSTLELGDSALYLCASSRGQLQETQYFGPGTRLLVL.

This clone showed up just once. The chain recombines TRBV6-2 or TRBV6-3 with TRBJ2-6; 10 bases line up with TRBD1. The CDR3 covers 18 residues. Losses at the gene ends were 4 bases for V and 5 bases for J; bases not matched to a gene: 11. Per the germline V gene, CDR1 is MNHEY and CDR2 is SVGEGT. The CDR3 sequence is CASSSFGTGDSRANVLTF. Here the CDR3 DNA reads TGTGCCAGCAGTTCCTTCGGGACAGGGGATAGTAGGGCCAACGTCCTGACTTTC.

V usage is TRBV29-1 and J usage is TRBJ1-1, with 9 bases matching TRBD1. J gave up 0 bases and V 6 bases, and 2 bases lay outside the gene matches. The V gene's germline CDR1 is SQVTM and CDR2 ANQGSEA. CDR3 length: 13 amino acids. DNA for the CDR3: TGCAGCGTGGACAGGGGCATGAACACTGAAGCTTTCTTT. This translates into CSVDRGMNTEAFF.

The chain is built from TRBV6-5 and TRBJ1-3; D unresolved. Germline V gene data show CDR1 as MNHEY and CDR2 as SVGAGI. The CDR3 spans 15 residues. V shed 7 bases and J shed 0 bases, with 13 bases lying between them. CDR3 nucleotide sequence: TGTGCCAGCAAAGGTCCGGGTGGCTCTGGAAACACCATATATTTT. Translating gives CASKGPGGSGNTIYF.

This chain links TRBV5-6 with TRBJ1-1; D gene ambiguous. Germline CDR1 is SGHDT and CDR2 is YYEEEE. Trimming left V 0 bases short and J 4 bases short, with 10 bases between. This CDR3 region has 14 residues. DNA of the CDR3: TGTGCCAGCAGCTTGGGAGGTCGGTTCACTGAAGCTTTCTTT. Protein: CASSLGGRFTEAFF.

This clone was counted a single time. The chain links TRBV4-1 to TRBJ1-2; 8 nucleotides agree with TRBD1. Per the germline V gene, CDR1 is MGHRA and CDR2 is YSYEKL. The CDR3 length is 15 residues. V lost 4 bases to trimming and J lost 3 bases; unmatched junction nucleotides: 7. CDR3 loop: CASSPRTGSDYGYTF. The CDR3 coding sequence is TGCGCCAGCAGCCCTCGGACAGGGTCGGACTATGGCTACACCTTC.

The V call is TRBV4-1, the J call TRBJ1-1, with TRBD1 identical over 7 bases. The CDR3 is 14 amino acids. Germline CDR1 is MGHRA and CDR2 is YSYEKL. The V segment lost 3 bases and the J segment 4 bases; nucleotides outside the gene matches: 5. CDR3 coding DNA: TGCGCCAGCAGCCAGGTCGGGGACAGCACTGAAGCTTTCTTT. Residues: CASSQVGDSTEAFF.